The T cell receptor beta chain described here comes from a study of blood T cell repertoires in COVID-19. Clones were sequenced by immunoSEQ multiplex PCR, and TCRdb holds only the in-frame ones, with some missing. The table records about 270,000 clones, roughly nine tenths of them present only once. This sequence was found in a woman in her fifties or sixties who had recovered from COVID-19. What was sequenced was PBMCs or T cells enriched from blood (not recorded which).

CDR3: CASSPGLLYNEQFF. The DNA of the CDR3 is TGTGCCAGCAGCCCCGGTCTACTATACAATGAGCAGTTCTTC. This sequence joins TRBV7-3 and TRBJ2-1; D is uncertain. The CDR3 sequence is 14 residues long. Germline lookup yields CDR1 SGHTA and CDR2 FQGTGA. V lost 5 bases and J 4 bases, leaving 12 bases between the germline ends.